This T cell receptor beta chain came from a study of blood T cell repertoires in COVID-19. Turning to the study itself: Samples taken during acute and convalescent COVID-19 were collected in the United States, Italy and Spain. Sample material is recorded as cDNA or gDNA derived from T cells, B-cell-depleted T cells, or PBMCs.

The CDR3 loop spans 17 amino acids. Trimming took 0 bases from V and 5 from J; bases not matched to a gene: 11. Per germline, CDR1 SGHTA and CDR2 FQGNSA. The authors' processing: Amplification of reference gene primers was used by the study to estimate nucleated cell counts. Repertoires were generated with immunoSEQ multiplex PCR, while TCRdb's copy carries only in-frame clones and drops some. V, J and clone size derive from that table, while D and trimming were established from the DNA sequence. The table has 150,000 to 200,000 clones, 82% seen once. Material: peripheral blood. The clonotype originates from a woman aged 25 to 39 with acute or convalescent COVID-19. The rearrangement links TRBV7-2 to TRBJ1-1, with 8 bases matching TRBD1. CDR3 DNA sequence: TGTGCCAGCAGCTTAGCCCTTCTCGACAGGGGTAGGACTGAAGCTTTCTTT. Protein: CASSLALLDRGRTEAFF.